This TCR beta chain was captured by sequencing in a study of T cells in Graves' hyperthyroidism and ophthalmopathy (dated by TCRdb to about 2019). Background on the whole study: TCR V-J signatures able to tell the groups apart were searched for in a discovery cohort of more than 90 patients, of whom over 40 had Graves' ophthalmopathy and roughly 59 had stable Graves' hyperthyroidism. Following sampling, methimazole starting at 30 mg daily was given to hyperthyroidism patients, and high-dose intravenous methylprednisolone was given to ophthalmopathy patients. Thyroid tissue and blood T-cell repertoires from over 5 Graves' hyperthyroidism patients were also compared in the study. The paper describes TCR Vbeta CDR3 sequencing of 140 or so peripheral blood samples, made up of 43 ophthalmopathy patients, roughly 75 hyperthyroidism patients and about 17 progressor patients. An independent validation cohort of under 20 hyperthyroidism patients and roughly 16 patients who later progressed to ophthalmopathy tested prospective prediction of ophthalmopathy. The 90 to 100 discovery patients were randomly divided into training and test sets at a 7:3 ratio.

The TCR beta CDR3 regions were amplified from RNA transcripts. A first-round RT-PCR of the TCR CDR3 used the HTBI primer set with the Qiagen OneStep RT-PCR kit. Libraries were constructed in a second round of multiplex PCR, after which size selection and purification were carried out. Sequencing of the libraries was done on an Illumina HiSeq2000 using paired-end 100 bp reads. The study's own analysis went as follows. Raw data were processed with SOAPnuke, discarding reads with adapters, uncalled bases, mean Phred below 15, or no exact constant-primer or identifier match. COPE v1.2.5 was used to merge the high-quality paired reads, and each unique nucleotide sequence was defined as a clonotype. MiTCR v1.1 was used to align clonotypes to the IMGT TRBV, TRBD and TRBJ reference segments. Only V-J combinations with frequency above 0.0001, covering 98% to 99.2% of repertoires, were analysed. The TCS score was defined as the ratio of F50 (clonal expansion) to E x V (chaos), calculated using BLOSUM62-based TCRdist between CDR3 peptides within each V-J. Welch's t-statistics and random forest reduced fewer than 550 V-J features to 13, which were used in a naive Bayes classifier (R e1071). Thyroid-blood repertoire similarity was quantified with the Morisita-Horn index. TCRdb applied fastp at Q25 and MiXCR to the public reads, then kept only in-frame beta chains. Under each unique CDR3 protein, matching rows form one entry showing the most common genes and DNA. The V and J calls and clone size come from TCRdb's table, not from the authors' own analysis. Recorded for this sample are about 610,000 distinct CDR3 sequences; roughly 50% of them occurred a single time. The ten largest clones add up to about 8% of the sample.

Overall study results and their limits: In validation, progression to ophthalmopathy was predicted by the model with around 70% sensitivity and around 76% specificity, a median of about 6 months before onset. Sample size was not statistically predetermined, and blinding of investigators to group allocation was not performed. Most expanded thyroid clonotypes (frequency above 0.001) were also detected in blood, a finding suggesting that blood repertoires may reflect thyroid immune responses. A 13 V-J signature model separated ophthalmopathy from stable hyperthyroidism, with 87.88% sensitivity and about 81% specificity in cross-validation and 80%/75% in testing.

Stable Graves' hyperthyroidism was defined as the absence of progression to ophthalmopathy over 18 months of follow-up. Hyperthyroidism patients were aged 18 to 65 years and newly diagnosed, with disease duration of less than 2 months. Patients with uncontrolled infections, other autoimmune diseases, pregnancy or lactation were excluded. Clinical symptoms, serum thyroxine and TRAb, thyroid ultrasound, and orbital computed tomography formed the basis for the diagnoses. Total RNA was extracted with Trizol reagent, and quality was checked on an Agilent 2100 Bioanalyzer. About this clonotype itself: Its antigen has not been determined. Within one base of it there is no much larger clone, and no base qualities were kept.

Between the V and J ends, shortened by 8 bases and 4 bases respectively, the junction contains 9 bases. Per the germline V gene, SNHLY is the CDR1 and FYNNEI is the CDR2. Its CDR3 holds 13 amino acids, cysteine through phenylalanine. Only the CDR3 DNA stays, 39 bases, in frame from base 1. The receptor's source is a woman younger than 35 with Graves' hyperthyroidism. Specimen: peripheral blood or thyroid tissue (not recorded which). The chain employs TRBV2 and TRBJ2-6; the D gene assignment is perhaps TRBD1 or TRBD2, with each matching 5 bases. The bases read TGTGCCAGCGGGACCGGGGGGGCCAACGTCCTGACTTTC. This is translated as CASGTGGANVLTF.